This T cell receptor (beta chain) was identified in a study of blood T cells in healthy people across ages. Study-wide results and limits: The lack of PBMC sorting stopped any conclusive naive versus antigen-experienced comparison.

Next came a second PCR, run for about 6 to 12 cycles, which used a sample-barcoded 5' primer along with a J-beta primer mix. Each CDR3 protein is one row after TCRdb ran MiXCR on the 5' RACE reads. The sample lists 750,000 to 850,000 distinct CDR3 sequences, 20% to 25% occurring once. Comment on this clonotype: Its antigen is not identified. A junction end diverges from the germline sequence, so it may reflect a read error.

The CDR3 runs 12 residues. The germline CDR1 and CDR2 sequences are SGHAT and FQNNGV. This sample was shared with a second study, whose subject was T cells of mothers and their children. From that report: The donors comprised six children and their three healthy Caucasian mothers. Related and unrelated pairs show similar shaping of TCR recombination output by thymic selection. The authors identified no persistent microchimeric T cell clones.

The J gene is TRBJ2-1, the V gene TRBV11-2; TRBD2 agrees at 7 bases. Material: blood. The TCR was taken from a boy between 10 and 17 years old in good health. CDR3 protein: CASSGIRGSMIF. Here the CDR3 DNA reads TGTGCCAGCAGCGGGATCCGCGGGAGTATGATCTTC.